Each of the 13 T cell receptor beta chains below was sequenced from the same sample in a study of blood T cell repertoires in COVID-19. Using immunoSEQ multiplex PCR, the repertoire was profiled, and TCRdb retains in-frame clones only, with some absent. Among about 110,000 clones listed, approximately 90% were seen once. Sample: peripheral blood. These receptors all come from a woman between 65 and 79 years old who had recovered from COVID-19.

This clone was counted once. V usage is TRBV19 and J usage is TRBJ2-3, with D possibly matching TRBD1 (6 bases). The CDR3 is made up of 14 amino acids. In germline, CDR1 is LNHDA, CDR2 SQIVND (reference sequence). Trimming took off 5 bases at V and 1 base at J, with 10 bases between the two ends. The CDR3 loop is CASSPGHGTDTQYF. The DNA of the CDR3 is TGTGCCAGTAGTCCGGGACACGGCACAGATACGCAGTATTTT.

The chain links TRBV7-2 to TRBJ2-5; 8 nucleotides align to TRBD1. The CDR3 length is 16 residues. J lost 4 bases, V lost 5 bases, and 12 bases had no gene match. CDR1 is SGHTA, CDR2 FQGNSA, per germline. CDR3 loop: CASSLNGQGIGETQYF. The CDR3 coding sequence is TGTGCCAGCAGCCTTAACGGACAGGGTATAGGAGAGACCCAGTACTTC.

The gene calls are TRBV27 and TRBJ2-7, with 10 positions matching TRBD2. This CDR3 spans 14 amino acids. The germline gives CDR1 MNHEY, CDR2 SMNVEV (reference sequence). V shed 2 bases, J shed 4 bases, and the junction held 2 bases outside the gene matches. The CDR3 is CASSLRLAGYEQYF. The DNA of the CDR3 is TGTGCCAGCAGTTTACGACTAGCGGGTTACGAGCAGTACTTC.

The chain is built from TRBV2 and TRBJ1-5; TRBD1 might be the D (5 bases). The V and J ends lost 3 bases and 9 bases respectively, with 9 bases between them. This CDR3 has 12 residues. The germline CDR1 and CDR2 sequences are SNHLY and FYNNEI. CDR3: CASSEGGVPQHF. CDR3 coding DNA: TGTGCCAGCAGTGAGGGGGGGGTGCCCCAGCATTTT.

The chain joins TRBV28 to TRBJ1-2; TRBD1 matches 8 bases. Trimming at V came to 11 bases and at J to 7 bases, leaving 9 bases not matched to a gene. The CDR3 is 12 amino acids. The germline CDR1 and CDR2 sequences are MDHEN and SYDVKM. CDR3 nucleotide sequence: TGTGCCGGCCGACAGGGGTGGGGTGGCTACACCTTC. Protein product: CAGRQGWGGYTF.

The chain uses TRBV2 and TRBJ2-1; TRBD1 matches 7 bases. The germline CDR1 and CDR2 sequences are SNHLY and FYNNEI. This CDR3 is 15 amino acids long. Trimming took 5 bases from V and 0 from J; bases not matched to a gene: 4. The CDR3 DNA reads as TGTGCCAGCAGTTCGGGACAGAGCTCCTACAATGAGCAGTTCTTC. Its translation is CASSSGQSSYNEQFF.

The V gene is TRBV19, the J gene TRBJ2-5, with 7 positions matching TRBD2. The length of the CDR3 is 13 residues. CDR1 LNHDA and CDR2 SQIVND come from the germline V gene (reference sequence). Unmatched junction bases numbered 0, after V lost 3 bases and J lost 2 bases. The CDR3 nucleotides read TGTGCCAGTAGTATGGGACTACAAGAGACCCAGTACTTC. This codes for CASSMGLQETQYF.

The genes are TRBV6-2 or TRBV6-3 and TRBJ2-3; 11 bases map to TRBD2. This CDR3 region has 14 residues. Germline V gene sequence: CDR1 MNHEY, CDR2 SVGEGT. J was trimmed by 9 bases and V by 5 bases; bases with no gene match: 7. The CDR3 DNA sequence: TGTGCCAGCAGTCCATCCCGACTAGCGGGAACGCAGTATTTT. Protein: CASSPSRLAGTQYF.

The chain links TRBV5-1 to TRBJ1-4, with TRBD1 matching over 7 bases. The length of the CDR3 is 17 residues. The trim removed 3 bases at V and 0 bases at J, leaving 8 bases unmatched. Germline assignment: CDR1 SGHRS and CDR2 YFSETQ. The CDR3, as DNA: TGCGCCAGCAGCTCGGGACAGTCCACGGCAACTAATGAAAAACTGTTTTTT. It codes for CASSSGQSTATNEKLFF.

The chain has TRBV3-1 (or the pseudogene TRBV3-2) and TRBJ1-1; TRBD1 matches at 11 bases. The CDR3 totals 17 residues. V gave up 0 bases and J gave up 6 bases; unmatched junction bases: 9. Germline CDR1 reads LGHDT; CDR2 reads YNNKEL (reference sequence). CDR3 region: CASSQEAGQGARAEAFF. In DNA, the CDR3 is TGTGCCAGCAGCCAAGAGGCTGGACAGGGGGCTAGGGCTGAAGCTTTCTTT.

This sequence joins TRBV5-8 and TRBJ1-5; D ambiguous. Trimming removed 1 base from V and 0 bases from J, with 11 bases in between. From germline, CDR1 is SGHTS and CDR2 YDEGEE. This CDR3 has 16 residues. The CDR3 is CASSLKGGSSNQPQHF. CDR3 nucleotides: TGTGCCAGCAGCTTGAAGGGAGGGTCTAGCAATCAGCCCCAGCATTTT.

This clone was picked up one time. The genes are TRBV19 and TRBJ2-2, with D possibly being TRBD2 (6 bases). V lost 6 bases and J lost 2, with 16 bases in between. Germline CDR1 and CDR2: LNHDA and SQIVND (reference sequence). CDR3 length equals 16 residues. CDR3 sequence reads: CASRGGPLANTGELFF. CDR3 DNA sequence: TGTGCCAGTAGGGGGGGACCACTAGCTAACACCGGGGAGCTGTTTTTT. Full variable domain (rest looked up from reference TRBV19 and TRBJ2-2): DGGITQSPKYLFRKEGQNVTLSCEQNLNHDAMYWYRQDPGQGLRLIYYSQIVNDFQKGDIAEGYSVSREKKESFPLTVTSAQKNPTAFYLCASRGGPLANTGELFFGEGSRLTVL.

The chain carries TRBV5-1 and TRBJ2-3; 8 nucleotides agree with TRBD2. Germline loops: CDR1 SGHRS, CDR2 YFSETQ. V was clipped by 1 base and J by 0 bases; unmatched bases: 4. This CDR3 is built from 16 residues. DNA of the CDR3: TGCGCCAGCAGCTTGTCGCCTAGCGGGAGCACAGATACGCAGTATTTT. Amino acid sequence: CASSLSPSGSTDTQYF.